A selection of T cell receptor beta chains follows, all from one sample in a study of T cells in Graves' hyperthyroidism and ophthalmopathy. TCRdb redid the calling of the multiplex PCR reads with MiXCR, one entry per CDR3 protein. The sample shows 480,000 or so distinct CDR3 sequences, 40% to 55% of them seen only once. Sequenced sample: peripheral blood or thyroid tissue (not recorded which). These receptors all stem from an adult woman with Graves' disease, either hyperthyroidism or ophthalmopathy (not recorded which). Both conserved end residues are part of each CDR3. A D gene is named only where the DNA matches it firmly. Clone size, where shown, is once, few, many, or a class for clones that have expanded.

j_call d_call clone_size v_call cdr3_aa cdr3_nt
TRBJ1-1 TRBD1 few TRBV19 CASIGQGHEAFF TGTGCCAGTATAGGACAGGGGCATGAAGCTTTCTTT
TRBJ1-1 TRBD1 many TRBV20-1 CSARDPTGEGTEAFF TGCAGTGCTAGAGATCCTACAGGGGAGGGCACTGAAGCTTTCTTT
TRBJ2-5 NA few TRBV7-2 CATRQLQETQYF TGTGCCACCCGACAGCTACAAGAGACCCAGTACTTC
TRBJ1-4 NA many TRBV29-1 CSVEDRRREKLFF TGCAGCGTTGAAGATCGGCGACGTGAAAAACTGTTTTTT
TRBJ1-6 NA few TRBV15 CATSRAGGDSPLHF TGTGCCACCAGCAGAGCTGGGGGGGATTCACCCCTCCACTTT
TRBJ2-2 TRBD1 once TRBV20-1 CSAGFPGQGFF TGCAGTGCTGGATTTCCGGGACAGGGGTTTTTT
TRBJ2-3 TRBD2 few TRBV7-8 CAGTSGSGNTQYF TGTGCCGGAACTAGCGGGAGTGGAAATACGCAGTATTTT
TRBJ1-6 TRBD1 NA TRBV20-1 CSARDLRTGGAPLHF TGCAGTGCTAGAGATCTCAGGACAGGGGGCGCGCCCCTCCACTTT
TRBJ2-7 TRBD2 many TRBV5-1 CASSLAEASGRPEQYF TGCGCCAGCAGCTTGGCCGAAGCTAGCGGGAGGCCCGAGCAGTACTTC
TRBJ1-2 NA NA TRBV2 CASSEAEGGNYGYTF TGTGCCAGCAGTGAAGCGGAGGGGGGCAACTATGGCTACACCTTC
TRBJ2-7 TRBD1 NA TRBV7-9 CASSHRDRGGGEQYF TGTGCCAGCAGCCACCGGGACAGGGGTGGAGGCGAGCAGTACTTC
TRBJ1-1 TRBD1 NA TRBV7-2 CASGTTGDTEAFF TGTGCCAGCGGAACAACAGGGGACACTGAAGCTTTCTTT
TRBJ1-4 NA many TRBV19 CASSPLTRGLFF TGTGCCAGTAGTCCACTGACGCGCGGACTGTTTTTT
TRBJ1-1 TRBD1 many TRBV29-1 CSVLRQGDNTEAFF TGCAGCGTCCTCAGACAGGGGGACAACACTGAAGCTTTCTTT
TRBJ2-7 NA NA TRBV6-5 CASSRPPSYEQYF TGTGCCAGCTCCCGGCCACCCTCCTACGAGCAGTACTTC
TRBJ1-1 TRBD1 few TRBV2 CASRDSTNTEAFF TGTGCCAGCCGGGACAGCACGAACACTGAAGCTTTCTTT
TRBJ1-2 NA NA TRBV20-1 CSARRGQNTGDDGYTF TGCAGTGCTAGGAGGGGTCAGAACACCGGGGACGATGGCTACACCTTC
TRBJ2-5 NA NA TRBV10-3 CATIEGLGETQYF TGTGCCACTATAGAGGGACTGGGAGAGACCCAGTACTTC
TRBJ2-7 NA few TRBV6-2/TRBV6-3 CASAGTQSSYEQYF TGTGCCAGCGCCGGGACTCAGAGCTCCTACGAGCAGTACTTC
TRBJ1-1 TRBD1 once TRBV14 CASSPTYGQGHTEAFF TGTGCCAGCAGCCCGACCTATGGACAGGGACACACTGAAGCTTTCTTT